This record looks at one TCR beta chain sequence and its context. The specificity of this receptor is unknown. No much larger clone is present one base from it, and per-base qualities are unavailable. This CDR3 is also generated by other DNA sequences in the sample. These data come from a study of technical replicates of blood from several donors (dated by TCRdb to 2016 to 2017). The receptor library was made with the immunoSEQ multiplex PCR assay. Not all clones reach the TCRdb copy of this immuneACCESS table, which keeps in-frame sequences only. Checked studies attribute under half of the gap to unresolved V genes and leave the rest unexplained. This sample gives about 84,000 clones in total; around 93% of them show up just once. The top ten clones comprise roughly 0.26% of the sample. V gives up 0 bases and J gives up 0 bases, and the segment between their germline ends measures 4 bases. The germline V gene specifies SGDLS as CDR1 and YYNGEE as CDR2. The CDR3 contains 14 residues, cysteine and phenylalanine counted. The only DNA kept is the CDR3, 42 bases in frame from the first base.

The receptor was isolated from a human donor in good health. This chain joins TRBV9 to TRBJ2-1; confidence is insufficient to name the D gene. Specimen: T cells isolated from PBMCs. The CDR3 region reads CASSVASSYNEQFF. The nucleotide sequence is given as TGTGCCAGCAGCGTAGCCAGCTCCTACAATGAGCAGTTCTTC.